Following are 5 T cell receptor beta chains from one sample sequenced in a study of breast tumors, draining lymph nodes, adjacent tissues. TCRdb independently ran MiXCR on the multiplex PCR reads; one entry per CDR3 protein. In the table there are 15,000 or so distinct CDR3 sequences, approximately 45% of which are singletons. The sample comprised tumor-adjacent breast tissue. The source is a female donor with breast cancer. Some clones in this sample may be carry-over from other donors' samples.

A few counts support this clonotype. CDR3 coding DNA: TGTGCTAGTGGCCATGGAGGGGTCAACACTGAAGCTTTCTTT. This translates into CASGHGGVNTEAFF. This chain links TRBV12-5 with TRBJ1-1; D might be TRBD1 (5 bases). The CDR3 length is 14 residues. CDR1 and CDR2 from the germline V gene are LGHNT and FRNRAP. V was pared by 6 bases and J by 2 bases, with 13 bases between. The variable domain in full, with the rest retrieved from reference TRBV12-5 and TRBJ1-1, is DARVTQTPRHKVTEMGQEVTMRCQPILGHNTVFWYRQTMMQGLELLAYFRNRAPLDDSGMPKDRFSAEMPDATLATLKIQPSEPRDSAVYFCASGHGGVNTEAFFGQGTRLTVV.

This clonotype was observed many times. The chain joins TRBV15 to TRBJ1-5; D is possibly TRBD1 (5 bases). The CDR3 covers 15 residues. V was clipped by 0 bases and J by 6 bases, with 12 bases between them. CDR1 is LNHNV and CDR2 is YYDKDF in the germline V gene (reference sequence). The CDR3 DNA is TGTGCCACCAGCAGAGATTGGGGGTGGGGTCAGCCCCAGCATTTT. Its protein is CATSRDWGWGQPQHF.

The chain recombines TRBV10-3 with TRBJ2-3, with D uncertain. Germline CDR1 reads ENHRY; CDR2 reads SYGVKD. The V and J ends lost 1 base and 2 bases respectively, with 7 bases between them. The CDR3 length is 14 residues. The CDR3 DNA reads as TGTGCCATCAGTGAGTTGGATCACACAGATACGCAGTATTTT. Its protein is CAISELDHTDTQYF.

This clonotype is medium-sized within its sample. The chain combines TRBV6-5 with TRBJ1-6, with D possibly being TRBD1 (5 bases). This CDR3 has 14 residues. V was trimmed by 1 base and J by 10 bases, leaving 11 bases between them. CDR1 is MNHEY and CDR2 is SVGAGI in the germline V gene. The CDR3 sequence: CASSYLGAESPLHF. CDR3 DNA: TGTGCCAGCAGTTACTTAGGGGCCGAATCACCCCTCCACTTT.

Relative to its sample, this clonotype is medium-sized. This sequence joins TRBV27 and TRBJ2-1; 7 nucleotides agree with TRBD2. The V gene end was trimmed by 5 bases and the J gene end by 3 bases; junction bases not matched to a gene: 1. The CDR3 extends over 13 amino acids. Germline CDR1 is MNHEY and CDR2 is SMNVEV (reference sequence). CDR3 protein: CASSREVYNEQFF. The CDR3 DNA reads TGTGCCAGCAGTCGGGAGGTCTACAATGAGCAGTTCTTC.